Presented here are 22 T cell receptor beta chains from one specimen sequenced in a study of cytomegalovirus exposure and HLA in healthy donors. The PCR contained 60 Vbeta and 13 Jbeta primers. Sequencing was performed with immunoSEQ multiplex PCR; in TCRdb, only in-frame clones are kept and a portion is missing. The data contain about 160,000 clones, around 84% of them singletons. Sequenced sample: PBMCs. The receptors shown here come from a man younger than 30 in good health and CMV-seronegative.

The chain couples TRBV28 to TRBJ2-5, with 12 positions matching TRBD2. V lost 2 bases and J lost 5; bases outside the gene matches: 9. Per the germline V gene, CDR1 is MDHEN and CDR2 is SYDVKM. The length of the CDR3 is 17 residues. The CDR3 DNA is TGTGCCAGCAGTTTAGGGCTAGCGGGAGGGCGTGGGGAGACCCAGTACTTC. Protein: CASSLGLAGGRGETQYF. Full variable domain (remainder filled in from reference TRBV28 and TRBJ2-5): DVKVTQSSRYLVKRTGEKVFLECVQDMDHENMFWYRQDPGLGLRLIYFSYDVKMKEKGDIPEGYSVSREKKERFSLILESASTNQTSMYLCASSLGLAGGRGETQYFGPGTRLLVL.

The chain carries TRBV28 and TRBJ1-2; possibly TRBD1 for D (5 bases). The germline V gene encodes CDR1 MDHEN and CDR2 SYDVKM. V was clipped by 6 bases and J by 5 bases, with 22 bases between them. This CDR3 region has 16 residues. The CDR3 DNA reads as TGTGCCAGCAGCCTTTACGGGGCGGGAGGGGTTTATGGCTACACCTTC. Translating gives CASSLYGAGGVYGYTF.

The chain uses TRBV6-1 and TRBJ2-3, with D possibly TRBD1 on 6 matching bases. The CDR3 totals 14 residues. V was cut by 3 bases and J by 6 bases, with 13 bases left in between. CDR1 is MNHNS and CDR2 is SASEGT in the germline V gene. In nucleotides, the CDR3 is TGTGCCAGCAGTGATACAGGGTCATGGGATACGCAGTATTTT. Protein sequence: CASSDTGSWDTQYF.

V usage is TRBV7-8 and J usage is TRBJ2-7; the D gene is possibly TRBD2 (5 bases). The germline gives CDR1 SGHVS, CDR2 FQNEAQ. V was cut by 5 bases and J by 6 bases, with 14 bases left in between. The CDR3 is made up of 13 amino acids. CDR3 bases: TGTGCCAGCAGCGCCGAAGAGAGGGTCGAGCAGTACTTC. Translated: CASSAEERVEQYF.

The chain recombines TRBV12-5 with TRBJ1-3; no firm D call. Germline V lookup: CDR1 LGHNT, CDR2 FRNRAP. The CDR3 extends over 14 amino acids. V dropped 6 bases and J dropped 4 bases, with 13 bases sitting between them. The CDR3, as DNA: TGTGCTAGTGGCCCTCAAGCCCCCGGAAACACCATATATTTT. The encoded protein is CASGPQAPGNTIYF.

The chain couples TRBV6-1 to TRBJ2-2; D is ambiguous. CDR3 length equals 13 residues. Per germline, CDR1 MNHNS and CDR2 SASEGT. Between the trimmed V and J ends, which lost 10 bases and 6 bases, there was a span of 15 bases. The CDR3, as DNA: TGTGCCACCCTCTCCGCAGGTTCCGGGGAGCTGTTTTTT. This codes for CATLSAGSGELFF.

This clone has only a few counts. For the CDR3, the DNA is TGTGCCAGCAGCCGGTCGAACACTGAAGCTTTCTTT. It yields the protein CASSRSNTEAFF. The chain is built from TRBV6-1 and TRBJ1-1; D ambiguous. CDR1 MNHNS and CDR2 SASEGT come from the germline V gene. The CDR3 has 12 residues. Trimming removed 6 bases at V and 1 base at J, with 6 bases between.

This chain links TRBV2 with TRBJ1-5, with TRBD1 matching over 8 bases. The CDR3 totals 14 residues. The V and J ends lost 7 bases and 6 bases, in that order; junction bases with no gene match: 8. The germline CDR1 and CDR2 sequences are SNHLY and FYNNEI. CDR3 bases: TGTGCCAGCAAGCAGGACAGGGAGATTCAGCCCCAGCATTTT. It yields the protein CASKQDREIQPQHF.

The chain couples TRBV11-2 to TRBJ2-2, with 10 bases lining up with TRBD2. The CDR3 totals 17 residues. Germline CDR1 is SGHAT and CDR2 is FQNNGV. The V and J ends lost 4 bases and 1 base, in that order; junction bases with no gene match: 6. CDR3 sequence (DNA): TGTGCCAGCAGCTCCCGAACTAGCGGGGTGAACACCGGGGAGCTGTTTTTT. Translated, it gives CASSSRTSGVNTGELFF.

V gene TRBV19 combines with J gene TRBJ1-1; maybe TRBD1 (5 bases). The CDR3 sequence is 15 residues long. V lost 5 bases and J 1 base, leaving 14 bases between the germline ends. Germline CDR1 and CDR2: LNHDA and SQIVND (reference sequence). CDR3 nucleotide sequence: TGTGCCAGTAGTGGACAAGGGGATCGGAACACTGAAGCTTTCTTT. Translated, it gives CASSGQGDRNTEAFF.

This chain uses TRBV7-8 with TRBJ2-4; D ambiguous. With 1 base removed from V and 0 bases from J, the gap between germline ends came to 10 bases. Per the germline V gene, CDR1 is SGHVS and CDR2 is FQNEAQ. This CDR3 comprises 16 residues. In nucleotides, the CDR3 is TGTGCCAGCAGCTTAGAGCTCAGCGTAGCCAAAAACATTCAGTACTTC. It encodes CASSLELSVAKNIQYF.

The chain recombines TRBV5-1 with TRBJ2-7; D may be TRBD1 (6 bases). Germline V gene lookup returns CDR1 SGHRS and CDR2 YFSETQ. The CDR3 totals 16 residues. The V and J ends lost 1 base and 5 bases respectively, with 19 bases between them. CDR3 residues: CASSLSQAFTGNEQYF. The DNA for the CDR3 is TGCGCCAGCAGCTTGTCCCAAGCCTTTACAGGGAACGAGCAGTACTTC. The complete variable domain, with remaining parts taken from reference TRBV5-1 and TRBJ2-7, reads KAGVTQTPRYLIKTRGQQVTLSCSPISGHRSVSWYQQTPGQGLQFLFEYFSETQRNKGNFPGRFSGRQFSNSRSEMNVSTLELGDSALYLCASSLSQAFTGNEQYFGPGTRLTVT.

V is TRBV9 and J is TRBJ2-7; D is perhaps TRBD2 (6 bases). CDR1 SGDLS and CDR2 YYNGEE come from the germline V gene. V lost 0 bases to trimming and J lost 0 bases, with 10 bases between them. The CDR3 is 15 residues long. The CDR3 here is CASSVGREFSYEQYF. In DNA, the CDR3 is TGTGCCAGCAGCGTAGGTCGGGAGTTCTCCTACGAGCAGTACTTC. Looking up the rest from reference TRBV9 and TRBJ2-7 gives the full variable domain: DSGVTQTPKHLITATGQRVTLRCSPRSGDLSVYWYQQSLDQGLQFLIQYYNGEERAKGNILERFSAQQFPDLHSELNLSSLELGDSALYFCASSVGREFSYEQYFGPGTRLTVT.

The J gene is TRBJ2-5, the V gene TRBV7-2; perhaps TRBD2 as D (5 bases). The CDR3 contains 17 residues. V was trimmed by 2 bases and J by 4 bases, leaving 20 bases between them. Germline CDR1 reads SGHTA; CDR2 reads FQGNSA. The CDR3 nucleotides read TGTGCCAGCAGCTTAATTGGAGCGGTCCGAGAGGGAGAGACCCAGTACTTC. Its translation: CASSLIGAVREGETQYF.

This sequence joins TRBV28 and TRBJ2-3, with a tentative D call TRBD2 (5 bases). This CDR3 is 14 amino acids long. Germline CDR1 MDHEN, CDR2 SYDVKM. The V end lost 7 bases, the J end lost 2 bases, and 13 bases lay between the germline ends. The CDR3 nucleotides read TGTGCCAGCATCCCGAGGGTGAACACAGATACGCAGTATTTT. Encoded protein: CASIPRVNTDTQYF.

This clone was recorded only once. The chain employs TRBV7-9 and TRBJ1-2; no definite D call. This CDR3 comprises 14 residues. Germline values: CDR1 SEHNR, CDR2 FQNEAQ (reference sequence). Trimming pared 1 base from V and 5 bases from J, leaving 11 bases between. CDR3 nucleotides: TGTGCCAGCAGCTTAGGGCCGGGGAGTTATGGCTACACCTTC. It translates to CASSLGPGSYGYTF.

This clone is a singleton in its sample. This chain uses TRBV11-2 with TRBJ2-2; 11 bases agree with TRBD1. The V gene's germline CDR1 is SGHAT and CDR2 FQNNGV. The CDR3 spans 16 residues. After removal of 4 bases from V and 5 bases from J, the junction contained 6 bases not matched to a gene. Written as DNA, the CDR3 is TGTGCCAGCAGCTACGGACAGGGGGCGAGGACCGGGGAGCTGTTTTTT. The encoded protein is CASSYGQGARTGELFF.

This sequence joins TRBV28 and TRBJ1-1; 7 nucleotides line up with TRBD1. This CDR3 is built from 12 residues. Germline loops: CDR1 MDHEN, CDR2 SYDVKM. V lost 6 bases to trimming and J lost 7 bases; unmatched junction nucleotides: 5. The CDR3 loop is CASSLGQYEAFF. The CDR3 DNA reads TGTGCCAGCAGCCTGGGACAGTATGAAGCTTTCTTT.

This clone was picked up a small number of times. This chain links TRBV11-2 with TRBJ2-7, with TRBD2 as a possible D gene (5 bases). V lost 6 bases and J 0 bases, leaving 18 bases between the germline ends. Looked up from germline, CDR1 is SGHAT and CDR2 is FQNNGV. This CDR3 has 16 residues. The CDR3 loop reads CASREEGKPSSYEQYF. CDR3 in DNA: TGTGCCAGCAGGGAAGAGGGCAAACCAAGCTCCTACGAGCAGTACTTC.

This sequence joins TRBV9 and TRBJ1-2; D may be TRBD1 (5 bases). V was clipped by 3 bases and J by 5 bases, with 17 bases between them. The germline V gene encodes CDR1 SGDLS and CDR2 YYNGEE. CDR3 size: 15 residues. CDR3 region: CASSAYRTQGYGYTF. The CDR3 DNA reads as TGTGCCAGCAGCGCGTACAGGACCCAAGGGTATGGCTACACCTTC.

The chain joins TRBV9 to TRBJ1-2; TRBD1 aligns across 10 bases. The CDR3 loop spans 13 amino acids. V was pared by 3 bases and J by 5 bases, with 1 base of the junction left unmatched. Germline V gene lookup returns CDR1 SGDLS and CDR2 YYNGEE. This CDR3 is CASSGTGGYGYTF. The CDR3 nucleotides are TGTGCCAGCAGCGGGACAGGGGGGTATGGCTACACCTTC.

The chain combines TRBV6-1 with TRBJ1-1; D gene ambiguous. The CDR3 extends over 13 amino acids. Trimming pared 1 base from V and 3 bases from J, leaving 6 bases between. Looked up from germline, CDR1 is MNHNS and CDR2 is SASEGT. The CDR3 DNA reads TGTGCCAGCAGTGAAGTTCTTCACACTGAAGCTTTCTTT. Residues: CASSEVLHTEAFF.